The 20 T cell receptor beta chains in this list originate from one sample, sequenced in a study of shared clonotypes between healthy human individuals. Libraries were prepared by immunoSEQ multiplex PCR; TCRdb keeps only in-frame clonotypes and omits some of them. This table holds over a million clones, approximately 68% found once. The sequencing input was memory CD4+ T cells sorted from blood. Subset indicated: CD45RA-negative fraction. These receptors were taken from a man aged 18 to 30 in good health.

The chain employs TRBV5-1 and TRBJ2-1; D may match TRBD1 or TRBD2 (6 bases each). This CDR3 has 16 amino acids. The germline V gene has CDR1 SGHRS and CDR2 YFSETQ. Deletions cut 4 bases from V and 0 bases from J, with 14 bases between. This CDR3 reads CASSKGGLSSYNEQFF. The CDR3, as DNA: TGCGCCAGCAGCAAGGGGGGTCTCAGCTCCTACAATGAGCAGTTCTTC.

The CDR3: CASSLGGGQSYEQYF. The CDR3 DNA reads as TGTGCCAGCAGCTTAGGGGGGGGACAGAGCTACGAGCAGTACTTC. The chain recombines TRBV7-8 with TRBJ2-7, with D perhaps given as TRBD1 or TRBD2 (7 bases each). Trimming cost V 1 base and J 3 bases, with 13 bases left between them. The CDR3 has 15 residues. Germline lookup yields CDR1 SGHVS and CDR2 FQNEAQ.

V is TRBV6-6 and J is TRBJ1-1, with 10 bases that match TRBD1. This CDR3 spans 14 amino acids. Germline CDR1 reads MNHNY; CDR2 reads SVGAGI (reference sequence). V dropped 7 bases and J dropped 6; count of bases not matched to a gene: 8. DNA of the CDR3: TGTGCCAGCACCACGGGGGGACAGGGGTCTGAAGCTTTCTTT. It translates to CASTTGGQGSEAFF.

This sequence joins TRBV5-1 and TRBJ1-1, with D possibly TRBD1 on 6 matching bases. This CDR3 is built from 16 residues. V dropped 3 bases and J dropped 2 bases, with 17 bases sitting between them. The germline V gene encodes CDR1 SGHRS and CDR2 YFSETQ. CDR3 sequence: CASSSMPRQVNTEAFF. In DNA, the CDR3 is TGCGCCAGCAGCTCCATGCCCCGACAGGTTAACACTGAAGCTTTCTTT.

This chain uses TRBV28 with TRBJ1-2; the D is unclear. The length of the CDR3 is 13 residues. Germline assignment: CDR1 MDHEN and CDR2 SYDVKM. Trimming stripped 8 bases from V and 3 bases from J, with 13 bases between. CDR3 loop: CASLKEGYYGYTF. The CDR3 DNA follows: TGTGCCAGCCTAAAAGAGGGTTACTATGGCTACACCTTC.

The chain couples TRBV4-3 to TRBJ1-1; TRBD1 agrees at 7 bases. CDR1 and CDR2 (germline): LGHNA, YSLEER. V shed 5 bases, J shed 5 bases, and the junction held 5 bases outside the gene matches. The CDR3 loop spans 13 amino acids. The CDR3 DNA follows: TGCGCCAGCAGCAGACAGGGAGGGACTGAAGCTTTCTTT. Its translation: CASSRQGGTEAFF.

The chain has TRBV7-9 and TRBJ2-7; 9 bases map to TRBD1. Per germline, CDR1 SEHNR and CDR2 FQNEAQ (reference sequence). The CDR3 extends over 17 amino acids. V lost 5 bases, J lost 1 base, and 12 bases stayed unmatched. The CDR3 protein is CASSVLPGTGFSYEQYF. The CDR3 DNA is TGTGCCAGCAGCGTCCTCCCCGGGACAGGGTTTTCCTACGAGCAGTACTTC.

The CDR3 is CASTGVRGDYGYTF. CDR3 nucleotides: TGTGCCAGCACTGGGGTCAGGGGTGACTATGGCTACACCTTC. The chain uses TRBV2 and TRBJ1-2, with a possible D match to TRBD1 (6 bases). CDR1 is SNHLY, CDR2 FYNNEI, per germline. The CDR3 totals 14 residues. The V end was cut by 7 bases, the J end by 3 bases, with 15 bases between.

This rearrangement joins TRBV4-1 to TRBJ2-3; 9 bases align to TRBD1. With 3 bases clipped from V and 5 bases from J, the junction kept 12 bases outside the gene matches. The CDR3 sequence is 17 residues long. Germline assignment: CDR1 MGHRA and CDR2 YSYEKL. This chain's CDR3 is CASSHGTPVTGGDTQYF. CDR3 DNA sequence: TGCGCCAGCAGCCACGGGACGCCGGTGACAGGGGGAGATACGCAGTATTTT.

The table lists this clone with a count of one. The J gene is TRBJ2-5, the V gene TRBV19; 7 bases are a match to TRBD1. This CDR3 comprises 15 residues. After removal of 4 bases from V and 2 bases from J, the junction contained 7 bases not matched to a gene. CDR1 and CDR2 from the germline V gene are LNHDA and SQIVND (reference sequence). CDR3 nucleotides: TGTGCCAGTAGTAAAAGACAGGGATTGCAAGAGACCCAGTACTTC. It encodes CASSKRQGLQETQYF.

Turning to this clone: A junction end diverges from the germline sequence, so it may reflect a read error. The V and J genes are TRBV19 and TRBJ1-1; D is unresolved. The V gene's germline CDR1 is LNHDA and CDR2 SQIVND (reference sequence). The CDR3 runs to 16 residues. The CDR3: CASSIGTGGLNTEAFF. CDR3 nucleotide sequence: TGTGCCAGTAGCATAGGTACTGGCGGACTCAACACTGAAGCTTTCTTT.

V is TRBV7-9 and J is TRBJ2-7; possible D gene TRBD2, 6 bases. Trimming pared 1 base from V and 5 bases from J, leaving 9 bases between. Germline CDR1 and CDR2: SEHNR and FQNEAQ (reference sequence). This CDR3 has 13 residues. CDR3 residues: CASSLDGGNEQYF. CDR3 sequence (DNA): TGTGCCAGCAGCTTAGACGGGGGTAACGAGCAGTACTTC.

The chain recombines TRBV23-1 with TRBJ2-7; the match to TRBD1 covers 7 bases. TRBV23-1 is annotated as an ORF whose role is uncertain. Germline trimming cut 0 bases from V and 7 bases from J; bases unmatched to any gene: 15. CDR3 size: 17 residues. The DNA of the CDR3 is TGCGCCAGCAGTCAATCGAGTAGGGGGCCACCGTACCGAGAGCAGTACTTC. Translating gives CASSQSSRGPPYREQYF.

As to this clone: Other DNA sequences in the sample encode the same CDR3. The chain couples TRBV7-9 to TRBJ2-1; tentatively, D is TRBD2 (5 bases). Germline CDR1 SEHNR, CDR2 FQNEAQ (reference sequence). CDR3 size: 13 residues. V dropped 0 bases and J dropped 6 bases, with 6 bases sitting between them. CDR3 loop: CASSLAGGNEQFF. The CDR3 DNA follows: TGTGCCAGCAGCTTAGCTGGAGGCAATGAGCAGTTCTTC.

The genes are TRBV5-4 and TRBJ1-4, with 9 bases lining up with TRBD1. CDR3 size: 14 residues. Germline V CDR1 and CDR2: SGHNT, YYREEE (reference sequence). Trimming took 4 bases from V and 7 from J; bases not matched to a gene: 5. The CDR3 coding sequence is TGTGCCAGCAGCCCAACAGGGGGCGGTGAAAAACTGTTTTTT. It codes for CASSPTGGGEKLFF. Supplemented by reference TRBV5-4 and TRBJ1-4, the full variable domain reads ETGVTQSPTHLIKTRGQQVTLRCSSQSGHNTVSWYQQALGQGPQFIFQYYREEENGRGNFPPRFSGLQFPNYSSELNVNALELDDSALYLCASSPTGGGEKLFFGSGTQLSVL.

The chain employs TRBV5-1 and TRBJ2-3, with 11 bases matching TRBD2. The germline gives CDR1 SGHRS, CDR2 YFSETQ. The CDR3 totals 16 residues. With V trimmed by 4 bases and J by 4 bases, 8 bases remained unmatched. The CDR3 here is CASSNIAGGHADTQYF. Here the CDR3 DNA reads TGCGCCAGCAGCAACATAGCGGGGGGGCACGCAGATACGCAGTATTTT. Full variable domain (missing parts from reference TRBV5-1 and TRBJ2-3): KAGVTQTPRYLIKTRGQQVTLSCSPISGHRSVSWYQQTPGQGLQFLFEYFSETQRNKGNFPGRFSGRQFSNSRSEMNVSTLELGDSALYLCASSNIAGGHADTQYFGPGTRLTVL.

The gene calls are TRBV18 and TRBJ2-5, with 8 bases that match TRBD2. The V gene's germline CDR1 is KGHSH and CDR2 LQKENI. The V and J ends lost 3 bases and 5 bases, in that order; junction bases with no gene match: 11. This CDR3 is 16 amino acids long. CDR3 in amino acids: CASSPENGGAGETQYF. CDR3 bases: TGTGCCAGCTCACCGGAGAACGGGGGGGCCGGGGAGACCCAGTACTTC.

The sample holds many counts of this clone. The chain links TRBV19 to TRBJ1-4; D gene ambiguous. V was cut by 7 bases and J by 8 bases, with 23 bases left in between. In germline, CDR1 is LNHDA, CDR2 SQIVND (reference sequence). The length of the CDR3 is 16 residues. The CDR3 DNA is TGTGCCAGTACCCCTGGGGTCACCCCTGGGGTAGAAAAACTGTTTTTT. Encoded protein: CASTPGVTPGVEKLFF.

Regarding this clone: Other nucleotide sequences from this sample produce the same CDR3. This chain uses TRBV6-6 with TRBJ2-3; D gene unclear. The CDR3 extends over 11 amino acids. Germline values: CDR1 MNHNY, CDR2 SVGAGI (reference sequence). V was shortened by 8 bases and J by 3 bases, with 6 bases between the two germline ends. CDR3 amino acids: CASLRTDTQYF. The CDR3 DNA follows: TGTGCCAGCCTTAGGACAGATACGCAGTATTTT.

CDR3 loop: CASSVGSYNEQFF. CDR3 coding DNA: TGCGCCAGCAGCGTCGGCAGCTACAATGAGCAGTTCTTC. The rearrangement links TRBV5-1 to TRBJ2-1; D ambiguous. Trimming cost V 4 bases and J 3 bases, with 8 bases left between them. Germline CDR1 SGHRS, CDR2 YFSETQ. CDR3 length: 13 amino acids. The variable domain in full, with the rest retrieved from reference TRBV5-1 and TRBJ2-1, is KAGVTQTPRYLIKTRGQQVTLSCSPISGHRSVSWYQQTPGQGLQFLFEYFSETQRNKGNFPGRFSGRQFSNSRSEMNVSTLELGDSALYLCASSVGSYNEQFFGPGTRLTVL.